One and the same sample provided the 17 T cell receptor beta chains below, sequenced in a study of blood T cell repertoires in COVID-19. The protocol was immunoSEQ multiplex PCR, while the TCRdb copy is restricted to in-frame clones and leaves out a portion. This table holds 250,000 to 300,000 clones, roughly nine tenths found once. The source material was peripheral blood. These receptors all stem from a man aged 50 to 59 with acute or convalescent COVID-19.

The chain couples TRBV30 to TRBJ1-2; D might be TRBD1 (6 bases). Trimming pared 7 bases from V and 4 bases from J, leaving 13 bases between. Per the germline V gene, CDR1 is GTSNPN and CDR2 is SVGIG (reference sequence). This CDR3 contains 12 residues. The DNA of the CDR3 is TGTGCCTTGGCAGGGGCATCCTATGGCTACACCTTC. Translating gives CALAGASYGYTF.

This clone was picked up one time. The CDR3 DNA follows: TGTGCCAGCAGCCAATCCTTTGGGGCCTACAGGGGGAATGATTGGCATCAGCCCCAGCATTTT. Amino acids: CASSQSFGAYRGNDWHQPQHF. J is TRBJ1-5 and V is TRBV16; TRBD1 aligns across 8 bases. J lost 5 bases, V lost 0 bases, and 21 bases had no gene match. This CDR3 spans 21 amino acids. CDR1 KGHSY and CDR2 FQNENV come from the germline V gene.

This clone was found once. The chain links TRBV3-1 (or the pseudogene TRBV3-2) to TRBJ2-3, with a tentative D call TRBD1 (6 bases). V gave up 4 bases and J gave up 0 bases, with 8 bases separating them. CDR1 is LGHDT and CDR2 is YNNKEL in the germline V gene (reference sequence). This CDR3 contains 14 residues. The CDR3: CASSPGASTDTQYF. CDR3 sequence (DNA): TGTGCCAGCAGCCCAGGGGCTAGCACAGATACGCAGTATTTT.

Concerning this clone itself: A read error may produce the germline difference seen at one junction end. This sequence joins TRBV7-7 and TRBJ1-3; D ambiguous. The CDR3 sequence is 13 residues long. Germline V lookup: CDR1 SSHAT, CDR2 FNYEAQ (reference sequence). Here the CDR3 DNA reads TGTGCTAGCAGCTTTTATAGTGGAAACACCATATATTTT. It specifies CASSFYSGNTIYF.

This clone was recorded many times. This chain connects TRBV27 to TRBJ2-3; maybe TRBD2 (6 bases). This CDR3 region has 15 residues. Germline CDR1 is MNHEY and CDR2 is SMNVEV (reference sequence). Trimming removed 7 bases at V and 0 bases at J, with 14 bases between. The CDR3 DNA reads TGTGCCAGCACGGAGACTAGTCCAAGCACAGATACGCAGTATTTT. It encodes CASTETSPSTDTQYF.

This chain's CDR3 is CASTTGRANTGELFF. CDR3 sequence (DNA): TGTGCCAGCACCACAGGGAGGGCGAACACCGGGGAGCTGTTTTTT. The gene calls are TRBV6-6 and TRBJ2-2; TRBD2 is a possible D gene (7 bases). Germline loops: CDR1 MNHNY, CDR2 SVGAGI (reference sequence). Trimming shortened V by 7 bases and J by 0 bases, and 12 bases separated the two germline ends. The CDR3 has 15 residues.

The chain combines TRBV29-1 with TRBJ2-1; D is possibly TRBD2 (6 bases). Per the germline V gene, CDR1 is SQVTM and CDR2 is ANQGSEA. The CDR3 length is 18 residues. V gave up 5 bases and J gave up 0 bases, with 23 bases separating them. The CDR3 sequence is CSVYLMRRGQYSYNEQFF. CDR3 bases: TGCAGCGTTTACCTCATGAGGAGGGGTCAATACTCCTACAATGAGCAGTTCTTC.

V is TRBV30 and J is TRBJ1-2, with 9 positions matching TRBD1. Germline CDR1 GTSNPN, CDR2 SVGIG (reference sequence). V lost 3 bases, J lost 8 bases, and 7 bases stayed unmatched. This CDR3 region has 13 residues. In DNA form, the CDR3 reads TGTGCCTGGAGCGCACAGGGGGCGTGGGGCTACACCTTC. Its protein is CAWSAQGAWGYTF. Filled out from reference TRBV30 and TRBJ1-2, the complete variable domain reads SQTIHQWPATLVQPVGSPLSLECTVEGTSNPNLYWYRQAAGRGLQLLFYSVGIGQISSEVPQNLSASRPQDRQFILSSKKLLLSDSGFYLCAWSAQGAWGYTFGSGTRLTVV.

This rearrangement joins TRBV7-8 to TRBJ1-1; 8 nucleotides match TRBD1. With V trimmed by 5 bases and J by 8 bases, 4 bases remained unmatched. CDR3 size: 12 residues. Germline values: CDR1 SGHVS, CDR2 FQNEAQ. In nucleotides, the CDR3 is TGTGCCAGCAGCCGGACAGGGATGGAAGCTTTCTTT. It encodes CASSRTGMEAFF.

The chain joins TRBV5-6 to TRBJ1-3, with no clear D. V lost 4 bases and J lost 5, with 13 bases in between. CDR1 is SGHDT, CDR2 YYEEEE, per germline. The CDR3 totals 14 residues. CDR3 protein: CASSPRETRNTIYF. CDR3 DNA sequence: TGTGCCAGCAGCCCTAGGGAGACCCGAAACACCATATATTTT.

V is TRBV6-6 and J is TRBJ1-2; D gene unclear. The CDR3 spans 14 residues. Germline CDR1 is MNHNY and CDR2 is SVGAGI (reference sequence). Deletions cut 8 bases from V and 3 bases from J, with 16 bases between. The CDR3 region has the DNA TGTGCCAGCTACAGCACGGCCGGTTACTATGGCTACACCTTC. This codes for CASYSTAGYYGYTF.

CDR3 region: CASSEGRTPETQYF. The CDR3 DNA sequence: TGTGCCAGCAGTGAAGGCAGGACTCCTGAGACCCAGTACTTC. The rearrangement uses TRBV6-1 and TRBJ2-5; tentative D call: TRBD2 (5 bases). The germline V gene encodes CDR1 MNHNS and CDR2 SASEGT. V was shortened by 1 base and J by 5 bases, with 11 bases between the two germline ends. This CDR3 spans 14 amino acids.

The chain carries TRBV3-1 (or the pseudogene TRBV3-2) and TRBJ2-3, with 7 bases matching TRBD2. The trim removed 6 bases at V and 7 bases at J, leaving 10 bases unmatched. The CDR3 runs to 14 residues. CDR1 and CDR2 from the germline V gene are LGHDT and YNNKEL (reference sequence). DNA of the CDR3: TGTGCCAGCAGAGAAACCGGGGGGTTGAATACGCAGTATTTT. Translated: CASRETGGLNTQYF.

The chain joins TRBV5-1 to TRBJ2-3; maybe TRBD2 (6 bases). The CDR3 runs 14 residues. Trimming took off 7 bases at V and 5 bases at J, with 17 bases between the two ends. In germline, CDR1 is SGHRS, CDR2 YFSETQ. CDR3 in DNA: TGCGCCAGCGTCCCGGGGGAGGCGGGAGATACGCAGTATTTT. It specifies CASVPGEAGDTQYF.

The chain joins TRBV12-3 or TRBV12-4 to TRBJ2-3, with D perhaps TRBD1 (6 bases). V lost 6 bases and J lost 4, with 11 bases in between. This CDR3 spans 13 amino acids. The CDR3 nucleotides are TGTGCCAGCAGCCCATCAGGGGCAGATACGCAGTATTTT. This encodes CASSPSGADTQYF.

The chain links TRBV27 to TRBJ2-5, with TRBD1 matching over 11 bases. The germline V gene encodes CDR1 MNHEY and CDR2 SMNVEV (reference sequence). The length of the CDR3 is 15 residues. Unmatched junction bases numbered 2, after V lost 3 bases and J lost 2 bases. CDR3 nucleotides: TGTGCCAGCAGTTTCGGGACAGGGGGACAAGAGACCCAGTACTTC. Translating it yields CASSFGTGGQETQYF.

A word on this clone: The sample contains more than one DNA sequence encoding this CDR3. V and J are TRBV5-1 and TRBJ2-1, with TRBD2 matching over 8 bases. Germline assignment: CDR1 SGHRS and CDR2 YFSETQ. V dropped 1 base and J dropped 0; count of bases not matched to a gene: 0. The CDR3 consists of 15 residues. CDR3: CASSLTSGSYNEQFF. CDR3 nucleotides: TGCGCCAGCAGCTTGACTAGCGGCTCCTACAATGAGCAGTTCTTC.